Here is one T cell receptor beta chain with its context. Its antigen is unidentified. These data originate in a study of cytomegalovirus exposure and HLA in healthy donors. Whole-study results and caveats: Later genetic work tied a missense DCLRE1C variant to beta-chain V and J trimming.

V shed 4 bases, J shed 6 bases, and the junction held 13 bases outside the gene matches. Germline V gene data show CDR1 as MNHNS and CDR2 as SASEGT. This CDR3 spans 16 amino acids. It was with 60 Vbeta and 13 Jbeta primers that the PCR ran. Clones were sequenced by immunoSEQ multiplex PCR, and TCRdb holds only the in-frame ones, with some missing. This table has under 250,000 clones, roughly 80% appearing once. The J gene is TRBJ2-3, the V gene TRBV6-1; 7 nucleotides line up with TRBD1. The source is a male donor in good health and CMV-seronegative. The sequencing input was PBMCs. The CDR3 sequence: CASSVEKGAQGDTQYF. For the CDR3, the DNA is TGTGCCAGCAGTGTCGAGAAGGGGGCCCAGGGGGATACGCAGTATTTT.